The 32 T cell receptor beta chains below were found in one sample sequenced in a study of tumor and adjacent non-tumor tissue in lung cancer. RNA was extracted from bulk tissue without any cell sorting. The library came from three nested PCR rounds adapted from ARM-PCR protocols. TCRdb passed the multiplex PCR reads through MiXCR, listing each CDR3 protein once. Among 120,000 or so distinct CDR3 sequences listed, approximately 66% were seen once. The sample was lung tumor tissue. The receptor set was obtained from a man aged 30-40 years with non-small cell lung cancer.

This clonotype was seen only a few times. The rearrangement uses TRBV7-9 and TRBJ2-7, with 7 bases matching TRBD1. Germline assignment: CDR1 SEHNR and CDR2 FQNEAQ (reference sequence). The V gene end was trimmed by 1 base and the J gene end by 0 bases; junction bases not matched to a gene: 6. The CDR3 covers 16 residues. CDR3 coding DNA: TGTGCCAGCAGCTTAGGACAGGGAATATTCTCCTACGAGCAGTACTTC. Its protein product is CASSLGQGIFSYEQYF.

In the case of this clonotype: The conserved phenylalanine or tryptophan normally closing the CDR3 is absent here, so this likely arose from a read error. The rearrangement links TRBV4-1 to TRBJ2-3; TRBD2 might be the D (6 bases). Germline V CDR1 and CDR2: MGHRA, YSYEKL. The CDR3 has 15 residues. Deletions cut 1 base from V and 4 bases from J, with 12 bases between. CDR3 residues: CASSQVRRGADTQYY. The CDR3 coding sequence is TGCGCCAGCAGCCAAGTTCGGAGGGGTGCAGATACGCAGTATTAT.

As to this clonotype: A much larger clone differs by one base, so this may be a read error. V usage is TRBV20-1 and J usage is TRBJ1-4; a weak D match, TRBD1 (6 bases). The V gene's germline CDR1 is DFQATT and CDR2 SNEGSKA (reference sequence). Trimming removed 8 bases at V and 2 bases at J, with 21 bases between. The CDR3 runs to 16 residues. DNA for the CDR3: TGCAGTCCTTGGGCCCTGAGGGGGGCCACTAATGAAAAACTGTTTTTT. It is translated as CSPWALRGATNEKLFF.

Note on this clonotype: The CDR3 end shows no conserved phenylalanine or tryptophan, and so a read error is likely. This chain joins TRBV4-1 and TRBJ2-3, with D unresolved. Trimming removed 4 bases at V and 6 bases at J, with 14 bases between. This CDR3 is 14 amino acids long. Germline assignment: CDR1 MGHRA and CDR2 YSYEKL. The CDR3 sequence: CASSPGFLTDTQYY. The DNA for the CDR3 is TGCGCCAGCAGCCCAGGATTCCTTACCGATACGCAGTATTAT.

A remark on this clonotype: Sequence at one end of the junction differs from germline and may be a read error. The chain has TRBV6-1 and TRBJ2-7; D is perhaps TRBD1 (5 bases). The CDR3 is 12 residues long. Germline V gives CDR1 MNHNS, CDR2 SASEGT. The CDR3 DNA follows: TGTACCAGCAGCCCTGACAGCAACGAGCAGTACTTC. Translated: CTSSPDSNEQYF.

Concerning this clonotype itself: One end of the junction is discordant with germline, which a read error may explain. The chain has TRBV6-2 or TRBV6-3 and TRBJ2-2; tentative D call: TRBD2 (5 bases). This CDR3 has 15 residues. From germline, CDR1 is MNHEY and CDR2 SVGEGT. The CDR3 DNA sequence: TGTGCCAGTAGTTGGTACGGCCCCTACACCGGGAAGCTGTTTTTT. Protein: CASSWYGPYTGKLFF.

The genes are TRBV5-1 and TRBJ2-3, with D uncertain. The CDR3 spans 16 residues. CDR1 is SGHRS, CDR2 YFSETQ, per germline. Trimming removed 0 bases from V and 0 bases from J, with 11 bases in between. DNA for the CDR3: TGCGCCAGCAGCTTGGCGACGGTGCGTAGCACAGATACGCAGTATTTT. This sequence encodes CASSLATVRSTDTQYF.

The gene calls are TRBV6-5 and TRBJ2-1; the D gene is possibly TRBD1 (5 bases). Trimming stripped 1 base from V and 11 bases from J, with 12 bases between. Germline CDR1 reads MNHEY; CDR2 reads SVGAGI. This CDR3 spans 13 amino acids. For the CDR3, the DNA is TGTGCCAGCAGTTACTGGGGCGGCCATAAGCAGTTCTTC. This gives the protein CASSYWGGHKQFF.

The genes are TRBV5-4 and TRBJ1-6; D is perhaps TRBD1 (5 bases). The CDR3 has 13 residues. Between the trimmed V and J ends, which lost 4 bases and 6 bases, there was a span of 8 bases. The germline CDR1 and CDR2 sequences are SGHNT and YYREEE (reference sequence). CDR3 sequence (DNA): TGTGCCAGCAGCCTGGGGGGTAATTCACCCCTCCACTTT. Amino acid sequence: CASSLGGNSPLHF.

This clonotype showed up just a few times. The junction does not match germline at one end; this may be a read error. This chain uses TRBV10-3 with TRBJ2-1, with a weak D call TRBD1 (6 bases). There are 12 residues in the CDR3. Per the germline V gene, CDR1 is ENHRY and CDR2 is SYGVKD. The CDR3 sequence: CTISETKGVQFF. CDR3 DNA: TGTACCATCAGTGAGACTAAGGGGGTTCAGTTCTTC.

Remarks on this clonotype: The junction departs from the called germline gene at one end, perhaps through a read error. CDR3 sequence reads: CSVETSGRKTGEQFF. CDR3 DNA sequence: TGTAGCGTTGAAACTAGTGGGAGAAAAACCGGGGAGCAGTTTTTT. The chain employs TRBV29-1 and TRBJ2-2; D is perhaps TRBD2 (5 bases). CDR3 length equals 15 residues. The germline V gene encodes CDR1 SQVTM and CDR2 ANQGSEA.

Notes on this clonotype: This sequence may be a read error, since a much larger clone differs from it by one base. V usage is TRBV10-2 and J usage is TRBJ2-7; a possible D gene is TRBD2 (6 bases). This CDR3 is built from 15 residues. Germline V gene data show CDR1 as WSHSY and CDR2 as SAAADI. In DNA form, the CDR3 reads TGCGTCAGCTTGGCGGGCCCCGGGGGCTCCTACGAGCAGTACTTC. Residues: CVSLAGPGGSYEQYF.

Points on this clonotype: Given a much more abundant clone one base away, this may be a read error. This chain joins TRBV5-4 and TRBJ2-2, with D perhaps assigned TRBD1 or TRBD2 (5 bases each). The CDR3 totals 13 residues. Trimming took 4 bases from V and 9 from J, leaving 13 bases between them. CDR1 and CDR2 (germline): SGHNT, YYREEE (reference sequence). The CDR3 DNA is TGTGCCAGCAGCCCGGGGACGGCCCGGGAGCTGTTTTTT. Its translation: CASSPGTARELFF. Full variable domain (rest looked up from reference TRBV5-4 and TRBJ2-2): ETGVTQSPTHLIKTRGQQVTLRCSSQSGHNTVSWYQQALGQGPQFIFQYYREEENGRGNFPPRFSGLQFPNYSSELNVNALELDDSALYLCASSPGTARELFFGEGSRLTVL.

The V and J genes are TRBV20-1 and TRBJ2-1; 14 bases fit TRBD2. V was clipped by 6 bases and J by 6 bases; unmatched bases: 4. Germline loops: CDR1 DFQATT, CDR2 SNEGSKA (reference sequence). The CDR3 covers 14 residues. DNA of the CDR3: TGCAGTGCACGACTAGCGGGAGGGCGCAATGAGCAGTTCTTC. Translated, it gives CSARLAGGRNEQFF.

This clonotype appeared a single time. The V and J genes are TRBV6-5 and TRBJ1-2, with 8 nucleotides matching TRBD1. Germline CDR1 reads MNHEY; CDR2 reads SVGAGI. V gave up 0 bases and J gave up 7 bases; unmatched junction bases: 7. The CDR3 covers 15 residues. Written as DNA, the CDR3 is TGTGCCAGCAGTTACTCCTACAGGGGGGGATTTGGCTACACCTTC. It is translated as CASSYSYRGGFGYTF.

In regard to this clonotype: The junction and the germline gene differ at one end; a read error may be behind it. The V gene is TRBV7-2, the J gene TRBJ2-5; D unresolved. Germline-derived CDR1 and CDR2 are SGHTA and FQGNSA. The CDR3 covers 13 residues. The CDR3, as DNA: TGTGCCTGCAGCTTAAACCCCCAAGAGACCCAGTACTTC. The encoded protein is CACSLNPQETQYF.

Comment on this clonotype: A read error may explain this, as a much larger clone is one base away. The V and J genes are TRBV12-3 or TRBV12-4 and TRBJ1-2; D remains unclear. Deletions cut 0 bases from V and 8 bases from J, with 10 bases between. The CDR3 extends over 13 amino acids. DNA of the CDR3: TGTGCCAGCAGTTTAGCCGCTCGAGGGGGCTACACCTTC. The encoded protein is CASSLAARGGYTF.

In DNA, the CDR3 is TGCAGTGCTTCTGACAGCGAGCACACAGATACGCAGTATTTT. Amino acids: CSASDSEHTDTQYF. The gene calls are TRBV20-1 and TRBJ2-3, with TRBD1 as a possible D gene (5 bases). Per the germline V gene, CDR1 is DFQATT and CDR2 is SNEGSKA (reference sequence). V dropped 5 bases and J dropped 2 bases, with 14 bases sitting between them. The length of the CDR3 is 14 residues.

About this clonotype: Because the CDR3 is missing its conserved closing phenylalanine or tryptophan, this is likely a read error. The rearrangement uses TRBV6-5 and TRBJ2-5; possibly TRBD1 or TRBD2 for D (5 bases each). CDR1 and CDR2 (germline): MNHEY, SVGAGI. V lost 5 bases and J lost 5, with 12 bases in between. The CDR3 loop spans 13 amino acids. The CDR3 loop reads CASSRWGSETQYL. DNA for the CDR3: TGTGCCAGCAGTCGTTGGGGGTCGGAGACCCAGTACCTA.

This clonotype came up a few times. The V gene is TRBV5-4, the J gene TRBJ1-4, with D maybe TRBD1 (5 bases). The CDR3 length is 14 residues. V lost 3 bases to trimming and J lost 7 bases, with 13 bases between them. The germline V gene encodes CDR1 SGHNT and CDR2 YYREEE (reference sequence). CDR3 in DNA: TGTGCCAGCAGCTCCCTGGGGGGTGGTGAAAAACTGTTTTTT. Protein: CASSSLGGGEKLFF.

Concerning this clonotype: The junction and the germline gene differ at one end; a read error may be behind it. The chain carries TRBV6-5 and TRBJ2-2; the D call may be TRBD1 or TRBD2 (6 bases each). CDR1 and CDR2 (germline): MNHEY, SVGAGI. The CDR3 sequence is 16 residues long. CDR3 region: CASSYSWGANTRELFF. The CDR3 bases are TGTGCCAGCAGTTACTCTTGGGGGGCGAACACCCGGGAGCTGTTTTTT.

Concerning this clonotype itself: A much larger clone lies a single base off, so this may be a read error. The V call is TRBV4-3, the J call TRBJ1-4; the match to TRBD1 covers 7 bases. Germline V gives CDR1 LGHNA, CDR2 YSLEER. There are 16 residues in the CDR3. The CDR3 spells CVSSQDPGQRNEKLFF. CDR3 nucleotide sequence: TGCGTCAGCAGCCAAGATCCGGGACAGAGGAATGAAAAACTGTTTTTT.

This clonotype turned up a few times. The chain recombines TRBV11-2 with TRBJ1-5; TRBD1 might be the D (6 bases). The CDR3 sequence is 13 residues long. The V gene lost 8 bases and the J gene lost 8 bases, with 16 bases spanning the gap. Germline values: CDR1 SGHAT, CDR2 FQNNGV. The DNA for the CDR3 is TGTGCCAGCGCCCGGACAGTCCCGGAGCCCCAGCATTTT. Amino acids: CASARTVPEPQHF.

The chain employs TRBV4-1 and TRBJ2-7; D may be TRBD1 or TRBD2 (5 bases each). This CDR3 comprises 15 residues. Germline V gene lookup returns CDR1 MGHRA and CDR2 YSYEKL. V gave up 4 bases and J gave up 3 bases, with 16 bases separating them. CDR3 sequence: CASSRGSGKDYEQYF. The CDR3 DNA sequence: TGCGCCAGCAGCCGCGGGTCAGGGAAAGACTACGAGCAGTACTTC.

This clonotype was observed a few times. This may stem from a read error, because a much larger clone lies one nucleotide away. CDR3 loop: CASRENTGNTEVFF. As DNA, the CDR3 is TGTGCCAGCAGGGAGAACACAGGGAACACTGAAGTTTTCTTT. The chain recombines TRBV7-9 with TRBJ1-1, with D maybe TRBD1 (6 bases). The CDR3 is made up of 14 amino acids. The germline gives CDR1 SEHNR, CDR2 FQNEAQ (reference sequence). Full variable domain (outside the CDR3, taken from reference TRBV7-9 and TRBJ1-1): DTGVSQNPRHKITKRGQNVTFRCDPISEHNRLYWYRQTLGQGPEFLTYFQNEAQLEKSRLLSDRFSAERPKGSFSTLEIQRTEQGDSAMYLCASRENTGNTEVFFGQGTRLTVV.

This clonotype was observed a single time. The CDR3 carries no conserved terminal phenylalanine or tryptophan, so it likely arises from a read error. This sequence joins TRBV4-3 and TRBJ1-2; D is undetermined. V was clipped by 0 bases and J by 2 bases, with 13 bases between them. Per germline, CDR1 LGHNA and CDR2 YSLEER. The CDR3 runs to 16 residues. For the CDR3, the DNA is TGCGCCAGCAGCCAAGAATTAGGGAGTATCAACTATGGCTACACCTCC. Its translation is CASSQELGSINYGYTS.

Comment on this clonotype: At one boundary the junction diverges from the germline segment, which might be a read error. J is TRBJ2-3 and V is TRBV6-5; 13 bases align to TRBD2. Germline CDR1 MNHEY, CDR2 SVGAGI. The CDR3 sequence is 16 residues long. The CDR3 coding sequence is TGTGCCAGCAGTTGGACTAGCGGGGGTGCAAGAGATACGCAGTTTTTT. Amino acids: CASSWTSGGARDTQFF.

This clonotype was recorded many times. The genes are TRBV12-3 or TRBV12-4 and TRBJ1-2; 7 nucleotides agree with TRBD1. V lost 7 bases, J lost 7 bases, and 3 bases stayed unmatched. The CDR3 spans 11 residues. This chain's CDR3 is CASTQGTGYTF. CDR3 DNA: TGTGCCAGCACACAGGGGACTGGCTACACCTTC.

A word on this clonotype: A much larger clone sits a single nucleotide away, making a read error possible. The chain uses TRBV5-6 and TRBJ1-5; 10 bases are a match to TRBD1. The CDR3 spans 16 residues. Germline CDR1 reads SGHDT; CDR2 reads YYEEEE. CDR3 in DNA: TGTACCAGCAGCTACACGGGGACAGGGGCTAGTCAGCCCCAGCATTTT. Protein: CTSSYTGTGASQPQHF.

This clonotype was seen a handful of times. This chain uses TRBV11-2 with TRBJ1-5; 7 bases map to TRBD1. The CDR3 contains 14 residues. The germline V gene has CDR1 SGHAT and CDR2 FQNNGV. The junction had 2 bases not matched to a gene; V was cut back by 5 bases and J by 1 base. The CDR3 loop reads CASSQQGSNQPQHF. CDR3 sequence (DNA): TGTGCCAGCAGCCAACAGGGGAGCAATCAGCCCCAGCATTTT.

About this clonotype: A read error is possible here, since a much larger clone lies one base away. No conserved phenylalanine or tryptophan is present at the end of the CDR3, so a read error is the likely explanation. This rearrangement joins TRBV6-1 to TRBJ2-3; no clear D. The CDR3 is 14 residues long. Germline CDR1 is MNHNS and CDR2 is SASEGT. The germline V and J ends were trimmed by 2 bases and 1 base, with 7 bases remaining between them. This chain's CDR3 is CASSEYPGTDTQYL. The CDR3 bases are TGTGCCAGCAGTGAATATCCTGGCACAGATACGCAGTATCTT.

This clonotype turned up a few times. J is TRBJ2-3 and V is TRBV6-5, with D maybe TRBD2 (6 bases). Between the trimmed V and J ends, which lost 6 bases and 6 bases, there was a span of 19 bases. The CDR3 covers 15 residues. The germline CDR1 and CDR2 sequences are MNHEY and SVGAGI. Here the CDR3 DNA reads TGTGCCAGCAGGGATGTGAAGACTAGTCATGATACGCAGTATTTT. Its protein product is CASRDVKTSHDTQYF.